This TCR beta chain was profiled in a study of blood T cells in healthy people across ages. Whole-study results and caveats: It was found that TCR beta diversity correlated strongly with the percentage of naive T cells. Versus aged donors, long-lived donors had higher diversity and more naive CD4+ cells.

Isolation recovered at least 7 million PBMCs from every sample. Samples each yielded at least 6 micrograms of total RNA. The germline V gene has CDR1 SGHRS and CDR2 YFSETQ. The germline V and J ends were trimmed by 1 base and 8 bases, with 13 bases remaining between them. This CDR3 contains 14 residues. A second PCR, run for about 7 to 11 cycles, used a sample-barcoded 5' primer plus a J-beta primer mix. TCRdb reprocessed the 5' RACE reads via MiXCR and lists one record per CDR3 protein. The table lists some 1.6 million distinct CDR3 sequences, about 35% of them singletons. This clonotype was seen repeatedly, ten times or more. The antigen remains unidentified.

The sequence was collected from a woman under 40 in good health. The sequencing input was blood. V usage is TRBV5-1 and J usage is TRBJ2-1; the D gene is possibly TRBD2 (6 bases). CDR3 in amino acids: CASSLLGTGDEQFF. For the CDR3, the DNA is TGCGCCAGCAGCTTGTTGGGAACGGGAGATGAGCAGTTCTTC.